This TCR beta chain is drawn from a study of tumor-infiltrating lymphocytes in primary liver carcinoma (dated by TCRdb to 2016 to 2017). With regard to the full study: Between late 2015 and March 2016, a few patients in China with histopathologically diagnosed primary liver carcinoma had surgical resection. TCRbeta repertoire sequencing, expression microarrays and whole-exome sequencing were combined in the study across five regions of each liver tumor, with adjacent normal tissue and blood also included. Each sample produced about 3.5 to 7.13 million productive TCRbeta reads, and read depth showed no significant difference between tissue types. Hepatocellular carcinoma (four) or combined HCC and intrahepatic cholangiocarcinoma (one) was present in the five patients, who were three men and two women aged 30 to 69 years. TCRbeta repertoire sequencing covered 35 specimens from 5 patients: roughly 25 tumor regions, 5 adjacent noncancerous liver tissues and 5 peripheral blood samples. Tumors of the five patients were stage T1-T3 N0M0 with maximum diameters of roughly 4.2 to 11 cm. Repertoires from technical replicates were highly reproducible, with mean shared-clone rates about 0.9 and correlation coefficients above 0.95. The research as a whole found: The top 250 clones accounted for a significantly greater share of the repertoire in tumors than in blood (p = 0.039). Because the samples were bulk and unsorted, CD4+ and CD8+ T cell repertoires could not be compared. Only a few patients were included in the study, and the authors note that the findings should be validated in a larger study. Repertoire overlap was found to be higher between tumor regions (mean around 35%) than between tumor-adjacent (around 17%) or tumor-blood (roughly 15%) pairs, consistent with antigen-driven expansion. Because sequencing covered only the TCR beta chain and unpaired alpha chains were not captured, true repertoire diversity is likely underestimated.

Starting from about 500 ng total RNA, TCRbeta-specific cDNA was produced by reverse transcription with a constant-region primer and ProtoScript II reverse transcriptase. Three nested multiplex PCR rounds, following a slightly modified ARM-PCR procedure, were used to build the TCRbeta libraries. Sample barcodes and Illumina adapters were added in a final 25-cycle PCR using Deep VentR polymerase. Before sequencing, amplicons of 200-500 bp were gel-purified using a QIAquick gel extraction kit. TCRbeta amplicons were sequenced on an Illumina HiSeq 2500 with 250-bp paired-end reads. On the study's bioinformatics: To recover full CDR3 sequences, reads were quality-trimmed using Trimmomatic v0.33 and paired reads were then merged using FLASH v1.2.11. V, D and J germline segments were assigned to the rearranged TCRbeta sequences by MiGEC v1.2.1b. VDJtools v1.0.0 computed clonotype statistics and Shannon-Wiener diversity indices. To cut down on sampling bias, every analysis after diversity analysis relied on just the 250 most abundant clonotypes from each sample. TCRdb handled the public reads itself, with Q25 trimming in fastp and clone calling in MiXCR, and kept productive beta chains. Rows matching on CDR3 protein sequence are summarized as one entry with the most common DNA and genes. These V and J calls derive from TCRdb rather than the authors' analysis. The sample table shows 300,000 to 350,000 distinct CDR3 sequences, and 65% are seen once. The ten largest clones add up to 5.5% to 8% of the sample.

TRIzol reagent was used to extract blood RNA from unsorted whole blood, while the DNeasy Blood & Tissue kit provided the germline DNA. At the time of sampling, the patients were treatment-naive and had chronic HBV infection. About 4 milliliters of peripheral blood were collected into K2EDTA tubes before surgery. This clonotype was counted between two and nine times. What this receptor recognizes is not known. No base-level quality is on record; no much larger clone is a single base apart. Sequencing input: peripheral blood. The TCR was taken from a man aged 35 to 55 with primary liver carcinoma and hepatitis B virus infection.

The CDR3 corresponds to CASSFKDSTYEQYF. The base sequence is TGTGCCAGCAGCTTTAAGGACAGCACCTACGAGCAGTACTTC. The chain uses TRBV5-4 and TRBJ2-7; D gene: possibly TRBD1, on 6 matching bases. Trimming at the junction amounts to 2 bases on V and 2 bases on J, and the germline ends lie 11 bases apart. The cysteine opens and the phenylalanine closes a CDR3 of 14 amino acids. The retained sequence is limited to the CDR3, 42 bases, with the frame set at the first base. The germline V gene (reference sequence) specifies SGHNT as CDR1 and YYREEE as CDR2.